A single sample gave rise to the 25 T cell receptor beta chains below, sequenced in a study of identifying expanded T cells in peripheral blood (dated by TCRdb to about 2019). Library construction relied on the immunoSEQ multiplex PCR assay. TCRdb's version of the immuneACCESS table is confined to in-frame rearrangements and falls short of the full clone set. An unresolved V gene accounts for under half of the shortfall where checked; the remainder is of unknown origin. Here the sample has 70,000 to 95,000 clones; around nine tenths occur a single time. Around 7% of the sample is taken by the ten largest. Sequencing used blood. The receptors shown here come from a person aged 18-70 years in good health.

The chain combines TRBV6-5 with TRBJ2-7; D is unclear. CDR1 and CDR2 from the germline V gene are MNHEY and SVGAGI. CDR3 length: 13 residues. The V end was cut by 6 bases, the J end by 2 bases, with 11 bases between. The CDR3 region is CASSAPSTYEQYF. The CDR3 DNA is TGTGCCAGCAGCGCTCCCTCAACCTACGAGCAGTACTTC.

The CDR3 region has the DNA TGCGCCAGCAGCCGCGGGACGTTTAGCAATCAGCCCCAGCATTTT. Encoded protein: CASSRGTFSNQPQHF. This chain joins TRBV4-1 and TRBJ1-5, with a tentative D call TRBD1 (5 bases). Trimming took 4 bases from V and 0 from J, leaving 10 bases between them. The CDR3 is 15 residues long. Germline CDR1 MGHRA, CDR2 YSYEKL.

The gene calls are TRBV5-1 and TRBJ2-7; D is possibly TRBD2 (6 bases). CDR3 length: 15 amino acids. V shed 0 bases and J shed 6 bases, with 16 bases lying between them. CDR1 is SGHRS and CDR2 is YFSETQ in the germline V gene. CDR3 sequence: CASSLVAQEGVEQYF. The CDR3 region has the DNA TGCGCCAGCAGCTTGGTGGCTCAGGAGGGCGTCGAGCAGTACTTC.

In nucleotides, the CDR3 is TGTGCCAGCAGCTGGGGGGGACTAGCGGGTTTCGTCCGCGAGCAGTACTTC. It translates to CASSWGGLAGFVREQYF. This chain links TRBV5-8 with TRBJ2-7, with TRBD2 matching 12 bases. Germline lookup yields CDR1 SGHTS and CDR2 YDEGEE. CDR3 length: 17 residues. Germline trimming cut 3 bases from V and 6 bases from J; bases unmatched to any gene: 13.

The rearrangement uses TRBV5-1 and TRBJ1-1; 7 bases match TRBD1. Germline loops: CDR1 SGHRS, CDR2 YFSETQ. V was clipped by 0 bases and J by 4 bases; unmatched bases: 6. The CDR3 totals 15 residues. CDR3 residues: CASSLVRGRGTEAFF. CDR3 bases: TGCGCCAGCAGCTTGGTGAGGGGGCGCGGCACTGAAGCTTTCTTT.

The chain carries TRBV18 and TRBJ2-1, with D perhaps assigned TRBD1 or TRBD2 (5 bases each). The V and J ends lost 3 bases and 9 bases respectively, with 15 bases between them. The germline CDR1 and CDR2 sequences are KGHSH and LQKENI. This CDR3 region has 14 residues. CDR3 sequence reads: CASSPPGAGSEQFF. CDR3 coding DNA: TGTGCCAGCTCACCTCCTGGGGCTGGGAGTGAGCAGTTCTTC.

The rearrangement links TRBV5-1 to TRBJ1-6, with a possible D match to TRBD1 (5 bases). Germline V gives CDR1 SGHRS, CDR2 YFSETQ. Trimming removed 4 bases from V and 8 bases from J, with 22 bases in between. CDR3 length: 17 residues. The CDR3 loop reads CASSGGTALGGHSPLHF. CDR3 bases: TGCGCCAGCAGCGGAGGGACCGCGCTCGGGGGTCATTCACCCCTCCACTTT.

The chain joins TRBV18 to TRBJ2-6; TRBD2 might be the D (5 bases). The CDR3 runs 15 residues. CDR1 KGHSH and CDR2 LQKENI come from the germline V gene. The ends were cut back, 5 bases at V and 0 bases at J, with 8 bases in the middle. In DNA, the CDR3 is TGTGCCAGCTCATGGGGAGTCTCTGGGGCCAACGTCCTGACTTTC. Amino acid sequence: CASSWGVSGANVLTF.

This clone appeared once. The CDR3 loop reads CASSLDPRSSEAFF. The CDR3 coding sequence is TGTGCCAGCAGCTTAGATCCCCGTAGTTCTGAAGCTTTCTTT. V and J are TRBV11-3 and TRBJ1-1; D is unclear. V lost 0 bases and J lost 6, with 11 bases in between. The CDR3 sequence is 14 residues long. Germline assignment: CDR1 SGHNT and CDR2 YENEEA. Full variable domain (rest looked up from reference TRBV11-3 and TRBJ1-1): EAGVVQSPRYKIIEKKQPVAFWCNPISGHNTLYWYLQNLGQGPELLIRYENEEAVDDSQLPKDRFSAERLKGVDSTLKIQPAELGDSAVYLCASSLDPRSSEAFFGQGTRLTVV.

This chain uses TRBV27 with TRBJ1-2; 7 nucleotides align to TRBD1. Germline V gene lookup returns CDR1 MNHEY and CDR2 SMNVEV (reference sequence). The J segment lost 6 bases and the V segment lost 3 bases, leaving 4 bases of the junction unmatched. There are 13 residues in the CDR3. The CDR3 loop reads CASSLAGGNGYTF. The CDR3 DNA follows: TGTGCCAGCAGTTTGGCAGGGGGAAATGGCTACACCTTC.

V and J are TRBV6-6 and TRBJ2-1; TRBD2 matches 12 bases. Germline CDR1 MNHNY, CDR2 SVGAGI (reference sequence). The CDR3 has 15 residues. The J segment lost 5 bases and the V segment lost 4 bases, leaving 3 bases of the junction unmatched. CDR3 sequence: CASSSRLAGDNEQFF. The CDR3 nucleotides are TGTGCCAGCAGTTCAAGACTAGCGGGGGACAATGAGCAGTTCTTC.

The CDR3 nucleotides are TGTGCCAGCAGCGTAGGTGGGGCCAACGTCCTGACTTTC. This translates into CASSVGGANVLTF. This sequence joins TRBV9 and TRBJ2-6; D is undetermined. The germline gives CDR1 SGDLS, CDR2 YYNGEE. V was shortened by 0 bases and J by 3 bases, with 1 base between the two germline ends. This CDR3 spans 13 amino acids.

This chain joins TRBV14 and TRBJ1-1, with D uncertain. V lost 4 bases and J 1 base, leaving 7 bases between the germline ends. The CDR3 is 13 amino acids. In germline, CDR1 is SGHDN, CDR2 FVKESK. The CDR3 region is CASSLLQNTEAFF. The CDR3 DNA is TGTGCCAGCAGCCTCCTACAGAACACTGAAGCTTTCTTT. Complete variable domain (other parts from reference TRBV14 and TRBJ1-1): EAGVTQFPSHSVIEKGQTVTLRCDPISGHDNLYWYRRVMGKEIKFLLHFVKESKQDESGMPNNRFLAERTGGTYSTLKVQPAELEDSGVYFCASSLLQNTEAFFGQGTRLTVV.

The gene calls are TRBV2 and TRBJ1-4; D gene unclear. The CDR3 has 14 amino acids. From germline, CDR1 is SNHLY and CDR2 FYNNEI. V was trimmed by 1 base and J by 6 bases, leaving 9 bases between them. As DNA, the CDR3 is TGTGCCAGCAGTGAAGTCCGGGCGGATGAAAAACTGTTTTTT. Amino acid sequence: CASSEVRADEKLFF.

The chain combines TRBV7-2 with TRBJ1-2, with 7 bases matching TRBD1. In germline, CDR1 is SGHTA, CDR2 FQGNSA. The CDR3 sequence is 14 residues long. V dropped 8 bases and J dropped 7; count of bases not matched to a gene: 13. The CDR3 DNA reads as TGTGCCAGCGGTATAAAAGGGGGCGCCATTGGCTACACCTTC. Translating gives CASGIKGGAIGYTF. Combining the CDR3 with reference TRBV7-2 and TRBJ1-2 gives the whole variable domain GAGVSQSPSNKVTEKGKDVELRCDPISGHTALYWYRQSLGQGLEFLIYFQGNSAPDKSGLPSDRFSAERTGGSVSTLTIQRTQQEDSAVYLCASGIKGGAIGYTFGSGTRLTVV.

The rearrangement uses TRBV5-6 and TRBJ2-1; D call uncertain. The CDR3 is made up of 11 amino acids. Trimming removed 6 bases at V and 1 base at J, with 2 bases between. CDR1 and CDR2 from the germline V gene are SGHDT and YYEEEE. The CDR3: CASKSYNEQFF. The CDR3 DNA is TGTGCCAGCAAATCCTACAATGAGCAGTTCTTC. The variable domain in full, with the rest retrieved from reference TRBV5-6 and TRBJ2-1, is DAGVTQSPTHLIKTRGQQVTLRCSPKSGHDTVSWYQQALGQGPQFIFQYYEEEERQRGNFPDRFSGHQFPNYSSELNVNALLLGDSALYLCASKSYNEQFFGPGTRLTVL.

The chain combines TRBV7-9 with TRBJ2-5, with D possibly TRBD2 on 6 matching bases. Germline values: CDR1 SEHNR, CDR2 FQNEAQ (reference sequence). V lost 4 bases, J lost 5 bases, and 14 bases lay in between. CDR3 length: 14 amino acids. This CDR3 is CASSSFRGMETQYF. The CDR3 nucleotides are TGTGCCAGCAGCTCGTTTCGGGGGATGGAGACCCAGTACTTC.

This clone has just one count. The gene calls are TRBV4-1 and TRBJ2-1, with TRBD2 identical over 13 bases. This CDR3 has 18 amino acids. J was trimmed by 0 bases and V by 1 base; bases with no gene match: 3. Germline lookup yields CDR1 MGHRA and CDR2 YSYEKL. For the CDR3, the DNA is TGCGCCAGCAGCCAAGCGGGACTAGCGGGGAGCTCCTACAATGAGCAGTTCTTC. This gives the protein CASSQAGLAGSSYNEQFF.

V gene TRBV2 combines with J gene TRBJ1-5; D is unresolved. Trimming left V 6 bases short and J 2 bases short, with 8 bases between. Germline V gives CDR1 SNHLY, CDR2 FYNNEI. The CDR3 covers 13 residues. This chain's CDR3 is CASRYAGNQPQHF. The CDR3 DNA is TGTGCCAGCAGATACGCAGGCAATCAGCCCCAGCATTTT.

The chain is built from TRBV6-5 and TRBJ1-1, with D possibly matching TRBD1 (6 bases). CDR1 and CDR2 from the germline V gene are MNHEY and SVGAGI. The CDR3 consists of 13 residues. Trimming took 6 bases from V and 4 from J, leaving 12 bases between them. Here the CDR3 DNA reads TGTGCCAGCAGCCCCGGGACACGCACTGAAGCTTTCTTT. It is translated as CASSPGTRTEAFF.

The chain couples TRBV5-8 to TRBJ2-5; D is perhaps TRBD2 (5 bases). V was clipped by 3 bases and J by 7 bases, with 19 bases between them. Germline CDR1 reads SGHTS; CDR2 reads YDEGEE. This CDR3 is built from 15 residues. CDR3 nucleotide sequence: TGTGCCAGCAGCTCCGCCAGCCGCGCGGGTACGACCCAGTACTTC. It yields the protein CASSSASRAGTTQYF.

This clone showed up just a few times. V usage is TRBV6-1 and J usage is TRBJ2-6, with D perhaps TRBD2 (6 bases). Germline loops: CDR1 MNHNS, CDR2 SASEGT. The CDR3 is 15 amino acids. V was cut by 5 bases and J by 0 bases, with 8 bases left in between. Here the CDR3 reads CASSLGGSGANVLTF. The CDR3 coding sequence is TGTGCCAGCAGTTTGGGGGGCTCTGGGGCCAACGTCCTGACTTTC.

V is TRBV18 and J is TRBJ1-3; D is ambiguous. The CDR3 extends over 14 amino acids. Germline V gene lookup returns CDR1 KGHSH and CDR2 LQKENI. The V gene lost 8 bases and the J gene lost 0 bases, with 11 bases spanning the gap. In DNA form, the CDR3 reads TGTGCCAGCCGGACGTCCAGCTCTGGAAACACCATATATTTT. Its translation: CASRTSSSGNTIYF. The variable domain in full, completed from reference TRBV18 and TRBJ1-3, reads NAGVMQNPRHLVRRRGQEARLRCSPMKGHSHVYWYRQLPEEGLKFMVYLQKENIIDESGMPKERFSAEFPKEGPSILRIQQVVRGDSAAYFCASRTSSSGNTIYFGEGSWLTVV.

This chain's CDR3 is CASSPGAYEQFF. The CDR3 nucleotides are TGTGCCAGCAGCCCCGGGGCCTATGAGCAGTTCTTC. V gene TRBV7-3 combines with J gene TRBJ2-1; either TRBD1 or TRBD2 may fit D (5 bases each). Looked up from germline, CDR1 is SGHTA and CDR2 is FQGTGA. Trimming removed 5 bases at V and 8 bases at J, with 10 bases between. This CDR3 has 12 residues.

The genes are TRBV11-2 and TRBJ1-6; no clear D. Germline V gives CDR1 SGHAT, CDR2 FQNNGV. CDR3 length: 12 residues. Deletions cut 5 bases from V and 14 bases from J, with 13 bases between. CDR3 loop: CASSHWEGSLHF. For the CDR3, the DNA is TGTGCCAGCAGCCATTGGGAGGGTTCCCTCCACTTT.